The source of this T cell receptor beta chain is a study of beta chain features in type 1 diabetes. Since all of the isolated RNA was reverse transcribed, expressed TCRB transcripts were what got sequenced. The table came from immunoSEQ multiplex PCR; TCRdb's copy has only in-frame clones and leaves some out. The table includes roughly 340,000 clones, approximately 12% detected once. Whole-study results and caveats: Shortening that was moderate but significant affected the TCRB CDR3s of Type 1 diabetes patients in all four CD4+ subsets.

Using CD45RO/CCR7/CD25/CD127/CD95/CD27, CD4+ naive, central memory, regulatory and stem cell-like memory cells were sorted. On this clone: Its specificity is unknown.

The CDR3 consists of 18 residues. V lost 5 bases and J lost 4; bases outside the gene matches: 13. Looked up from germline, CDR1 is LNHDA and CDR2 is SQIVND (reference sequence). Sample: naive CD4+ T cells from blood. The TCR comes from a woman aged 18-30 years with type 1 diabetes. V usage is TRBV19 and J usage is TRBJ2-6; 8 bases agree with TRBD1. The CDR3, as DNA: TGTGCCAGTAGTCCCAGGACAGGGCGGACGACCGGGGCCAACGTCCTGACTTTC. Translating it yields CASSPRTGRTTGANVLTF.